These T cell receptor beta chains were read from a single sample in a study of read filtering for tumor transcriptome and immune sequencing. TCRdb reprocessed the reads with MiXCR, giving one entry per CDR3 protein. The sample records 75,000 to 90,000 distinct CDR3 sequences, about 12% being singletons. The sequenced material came from a population of CD138-negative cells sorted from bone marrow. Receptor source: a donor older than 35 with multiple myeloma. CDR3s include the opening cysteine and the closing phenylalanine or tryptophan. Each record gives: CDR3 protein, CDR3 DNA, J gene, V gene, D gene, clone size. A D gene is named only where the DNA matches it firmly. Rows give clone size only sometimes, using once, few, many, or a class for an expanded clone.

CASSPVGQWNTGELFF	TGCGCCAGCAGCCCCGTGGGACAATGGAACACCGGGGAGCTGTTTTTT	TRBJ2-2	TRBV5-1	NA	many
CSASRLASTYEQYF	TGCAGTGCTAGCAGACTAGCGTCAACCTACGAGCAGTACTTC	TRBJ2-7	TRBV20-1	TRBD2	few
CASSEPGALGAFF	TGTGCCAGCAGCGAACCCGGGGCACTTGGGGCTTTCTTT	TRBJ1-1	TRBV7-3	NA	few
CASRTNTEAFF	TGTGCCAGCAGGACAAACACTGAAGCTTTCTTT	TRBJ1-1	TRBV6-6	NA	many
CSARGGRSSYEQYF	TGCAGTGCTAGAGGTGGCAGGAGTTCCTACGAGCAGTACTTC	TRBJ2-7	TRBV20-1	NA	many
CASSPGTSGARTDTQYF	TGCGCCAGCAGCCCTGGGACTAGCGGGGCTCGCACAGATACGCAGTATTTT	TRBJ2-3	TRBV5-1	TRBD2	few
CASSFPGTAETQYF	TGCGCCAGCAGCTTCCCCGGGACAGCAGAGACCCAGTACTTC	TRBJ2-5	TRBV5-1	TRBD1	many
CASSSLQAYNEQFF	TGTGCCAGCAGCTCCCTACAAGCCTACAATGAGCAGTTCTTC	TRBJ2-1	TRBV7-2	NA	NA
CASSFRRDSGANVLTF	TGTGCCAGCAGTTTTCGGCGGGACTCTGGGGCCAACGTCCTGACTTTC	TRBJ2-6	TRBV12-3/TRBV12-4	NA	many
CASRTYTDTQYF	TGTGCCAGCAGGACGTACACAGATACGCAGTATTTT	TRBJ2-3	TRBV6-2/TRBV6-3	NA	many
CSASRGLNQPQHF	TGCAGTGCTTCGAGGGGGCTCAATCAGCCCCAGCATTTT	TRBJ1-5	TRBV20-1	TRBD1	NA
CSARDRTSGSYEQYF	TGCAGTGCTAGAGACCGGACTAGCGGGAGTTACGAGCAGTACTTC	TRBJ2-7	TRBV20-1	TRBD2	many
CSASYEQYF	TGCAGTGCCTCCTACGAGCAGTACTTC	TRBJ2-7	TRBV20-1	NA	many
CSVEGQGITEAFF	TGCAGCGTTGAGGGACAGGGGATCACTGAAGCTTTCTTT	TRBJ1-1	TRBV29-1	TRBD1	many
CAWIAGGTDTQYF	TGTGCCTGGATTGCGGGAGGCACAGATACGCAGTATTTT	TRBJ2-3	TRBV30	TRBD2	many